The present T cell receptor (beta chain) was sequenced within a study of response to subunit inactivated influenza vaccine. Study findings and constraints: After each seasonal influenza vaccination, few new T cells are recruited, the authors suggested.

The CDR3 contains 16 residues. V was clipped by 5 bases and J by 6 bases; unmatched bases: 9. The germline gives CDR1 SGHTA, CDR2 FQGNSA. TCRdb reanalysed the RT-PCR reads using MiXCR and keeps one entry per CDR3 protein. The data contain 750,000 to 850,000 distinct CDR3 sequences, under 20% of them singletons. The sample holds a few counts of this clonotype. The antigen is unknown. The receptor comes from a man between 45 and 60 years old who received an inactivated influenza vaccine. This specimen was PBMCs from blood, taken 4 to 6 days after vaccination. This chain links TRBV7-2 with TRBJ2-7; 14 bases map to TRBD2. As DNA, the CDR3 is TGTGCCAGCAGCCAGAAAGGGACTAGCGGGAGTACCGAGCAGTACTTC. Residues: CASSQKGTSGSTEQYF. The full variable domain, rest sourced from reference TRBV7-2 and TRBJ2-7, is GAGVSQSPSNKVTEKGKDVELRCDPISGHTALYWYRQSLGQGLEFLIYFQGNSAPDKSGLPSDRFSAERTGGSVSTLTIQRTQQEDSAVYLCASSQKGTSGSTEQYFGPGTRLTVT.